This T cell receptor (beta chain) was captured in a study of response to subunit inactivated influenza vaccine. From the RT-PCR reads, TCRdb called clonotypes with MiXCR, one entry per CDR3 protein. The sample gives around 850,000 distinct CDR3 sequences, around 18% of which show up once; about a tenth is in the top ten. The source material was PBMCs from blood, sampled 4 to 6 days after vaccination. The receptor was isolated from a man aged 45-65 years who received an inactivated influenza vaccine.

The CDR3 loop is CASSLGWGDYEQYF. The CDR3 nucleotides are TGTGCCAGCAGTTTAGGGTGGGGGGACTACGAGCAGTACTTC. The J gene is TRBJ2-7, the V gene TRBV12-3 or TRBV12-4; D may be TRBD2 (6 bases). The CDR3 runs to 14 residues. V was pared by 1 base and J by 3 bases, with 10 bases between.